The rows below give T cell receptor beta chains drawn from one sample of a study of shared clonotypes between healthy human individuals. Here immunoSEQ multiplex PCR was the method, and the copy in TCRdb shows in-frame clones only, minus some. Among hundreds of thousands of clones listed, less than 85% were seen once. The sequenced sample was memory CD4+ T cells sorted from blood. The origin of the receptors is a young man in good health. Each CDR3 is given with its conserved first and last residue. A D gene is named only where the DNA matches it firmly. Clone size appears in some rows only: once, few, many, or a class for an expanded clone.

cdr3_aa: CASALADSSYNEQFF
cdr3_nt: TGCGCCAGCGCTCTAGCGGACAGCTCCTACAATGAGCAGTTCTTC
v_call: TRBV5-1
clone_size: NA
j_call: TRBJ2-1
d_call: NA

cdr3_aa: CASSLLGGGYEQYF
cdr3_nt: TGTGCCAGCAGTTTATTAGGGGGGGGTTACGAGCAGTACTTC
v_call: TRBV28
clone_size: NA
j_call: TRBJ2-7
d_call: NA

cdr3_aa: CASNRRARIATNEKLFF
cdr3_nt: TGTGCCAGCAACCGCAGGGCCAGAATTGCAACTAATGAAAAACTGTTTTTT
v_call: TRBV5-6
clone_size: NA
j_call: TRBJ1-4
d_call: NA

cdr3_aa: CASSPGGAYNEQFF
cdr3_nt: TGTGCCAGCAGCCCGGGGGGGGCTTACAATGAGCAGTTCTTC
v_call: TRBV7-2
clone_size: NA
j_call: TRBJ2-1
d_call: TRBD2

cdr3_aa: CASSIALTGGNEQFF
cdr3_nt: TGTGCCAGTAGTATAGCCTTGACAGGGGGCAATGAGCAGTTCTTC
v_call: TRBV19
clone_size: few
j_call: TRBJ2-1
d_call: TRBD1

cdr3_aa: CASSLRLSGAYEQYF
cdr3_nt: TGTGCCAGCAGCCTTCGACTGTCAGGGGCCTACGAGCAGTACTTC
v_call: TRBV27
clone_size: NA
j_call: TRBJ2-7
d_call: NA

cdr3_aa: CASSRGFSTAYEQYF
cdr3_nt: TGTGCCAGCAGCCGTGGTTTCTCGACGGCCTACGAGCAGTACTTC
v_call: TRBV5-6
clone_size: NA
j_call: TRBJ2-7
d_call: NA

cdr3_aa: CASSLRTGSGANVLTF
cdr3_nt: TGTGCCAGCAGCCTCCGAACAGGGTCCGGGGCCAACGTCCTGACTTTC
v_call: TRBV7-3
clone_size: NA
j_call: TRBJ2-6
d_call: NA

cdr3_aa: CATSNYRDRGAYEQYF
cdr3_nt: TGTGCCACCAGCAACTACCGGGACAGGGGGGCCTACGAGCAGTACTTC
v_call: TRBV15
clone_size: NA
j_call: TRBJ2-7
d_call: TRBD1

cdr3_aa: CASSIRPGGNTGELFF
cdr3_nt: TGTGCCAGTAGTATTCGGCCAGGGGGAAACACCGGGGAGCTGTTTTTT
v_call: TRBV19
clone_size: NA
j_call: TRBJ2-2
d_call: TRBD1

cdr3_aa: CASSFTSGSYNEQFF
cdr3_nt: TGCGCCAGCAGCTTTACTAGCGGATCCTACAATGAGCAGTTCTTC
v_call: TRBV5-1
clone_size: NA
j_call: TRBJ2-1
d_call: TRBD2

cdr3_aa: CASRWQGNTEAFF
cdr3_nt: TGTGCCAGTAGGTGGCAGGGAAACACTGAAGCTTTCTTT
v_call: TRBV19
clone_size: NA
j_call: TRBJ1-1
d_call: NA

cdr3_aa: CASSPPAGELEQYF
cdr3_nt: TGTGCCAGCAGTCCCCCCGCGGGAGAGCTCGAGCAGTACTTC
v_call: TRBV28
clone_size: NA
j_call: TRBJ2-7
d_call: TRBD2

cdr3_aa: CASSLGQPGANVLTF
cdr3_nt: TGTGCCAGCAGCTTAGGGCAGCCTGGGGCCAACGTCCTGACTTTC
v_call: TRBV11-3
clone_size: NA
j_call: TRBJ2-6
d_call: NA

cdr3_aa: CASRRSGSLDTQYF
cdr3_nt: TGTGCCAGCAGGCGTAGCGGGAGCTTGGATACGCAGTATTTT
v_call: TRBV27
clone_size: NA
j_call: TRBJ2-3
d_call: TRBD2

cdr3_aa: CASSRDSQETQYF
cdr3_nt: TGCGCCAGCAGTAGGGACAGCCAAGAGACCCAGTACTTC
v_call: TRBV10-1
clone_size: NA
j_call: TRBJ2-5
d_call: TRBD1

cdr3_aa: CASSDFGHASHYGYTF
cdr3_nt: TGCGCCAGCAGTGATTTCGGTCATGCCTCTCACTATGGCTACACCTTC
v_call: TRBV10-2
clone_size: NA
j_call: TRBJ1-2
d_call: NA

cdr3_aa: CASSDTGALDTGELFF
cdr3_nt: TGTGCCAGCAGTGATACAGGGGCATTGGACACCGGGGAGCTGTTTTTT
v_call: TRBV25-1
clone_size: few
j_call: TRBJ2-2
d_call: TRBD1

cdr3_aa: CASSLSFSLNEQFF
cdr3_nt: TGTGCCAGCAGCTTATCGTTTTCTCTTAATGAGCAGTTCTTC
v_call: TRBV5-4
clone_size: NA
j_call: TRBJ2-1
d_call: NA

cdr3_aa: CASSGRGGTDTQYF
cdr3_nt: TGCGCCAGCAGCGGAAGAGGGGGCACAGATACGCAGTATTTT
v_call: TRBV5-1
clone_size: NA
j_call: TRBJ2-3
d_call: NA

cdr3_aa: CASSSGTSSYNEQFF
cdr3_nt: TGTGCCAGCAGCTCCGGGACTTCCTCCTACAATGAGCAGTTCTTC
v_call: TRBV7-3
clone_size: NA
j_call: TRBJ2-1
d_call: NA

cdr3_aa: CASSLGPGHVVTQYF
cdr3_nt: TGTGCCAGCAGCTTAGGACCGGGACACGTGGTGACCCAGTACTTC
v_call: TRBV7-2
clone_size: NA
j_call: TRBJ2-5
d_call: NA

cdr3_aa: CAAGGMANYGYTF
cdr3_nt: TGTGCCGCCGGGGGGATGGCTAACTATGGCTACACCTTC
v_call: TRBV30
clone_size: once
j_call: TRBJ1-2
d_call: NA

cdr3_aa: CASSEGEDTQYF
cdr3_nt: TGTGCCAGCAGTGAAGGGGAGGATACGCAGTATTTT
v_call: TRBV2
clone_size: few
j_call: TRBJ2-3
d_call: NA

cdr3_aa: CASSAGTGGNYGYTF
cdr3_nt: TGTGCCAGCAGTGCCGGGACAGGGGGGAACTATGGCTACACCTTC
v_call: TRBV6-1
clone_size: NA
j_call: TRBJ1-2
d_call: TRBD1

cdr3_aa: CASSLGGQVYTGELFF
cdr3_nt: TGCGCCAGCAGCTTAGGGGGCCAAGTTTACACCGGGGAGCTGTTTTTT
v_call: TRBV5-1
clone_size: NA
j_call: TRBJ2-2
d_call: TRBD1

cdr3_aa: CASSLLGGGNEKLFF
cdr3_nt: TGTGCCAGCAGCCTCCTGGGAGGAGGTAATGAAAAACTGTTTTTT
v_call: TRBV2
clone_size: few
j_call: TRBJ1-4
d_call: NA

cdr3_aa: CASSQETYEQYF
cdr3_nt: TGTGCCAGCAGCCAAGAGACCTACGAGCAGTACTTC
v_call: TRBV7-9
clone_size: NA
j_call: TRBJ2-7
d_call: NA

cdr3_aa: CASSSGGTDTQYF
cdr3_nt: TGTGCCAGCAGCTCAGGGGGCACAGATACGCAGTATTTT
v_call: TRBV7-8
clone_size: NA
j_call: TRBJ2-3
d_call: NA

cdr3_aa: CASSFTASNTGELFF
cdr3_nt: TGTGCCAGCAGTTTTACGGCCAGCAACACCGGGGAGCTGTTTTTT
v_call: TRBV27
clone_size: NA
j_call: TRBJ2-2
d_call: NA

cdr3_aa: CAKGTPGNTIYF
cdr3_nt: TGTGCCAAAGGGACGCCTGGAAACACCATATATTTT
v_call: TRBV7-9
clone_size: NA
j_call: TRBJ1-3
d_call: NA

cdr3_aa: CASNGIGITYEQYF
cdr3_nt: TGTGCCAGCAACGGAATCGGTATAACCTACGAGCAGTACTTC
v_call: TRBV28
clone_size: NA
j_call: TRBJ2-7
d_call: NA

cdr3_aa: CATTPGQGAEKLFF
cdr3_nt: TGTGCCACTACCCCGGGACAGGGGGCAGAGAAACTGTTTTTT
v_call: TRBV10-3
clone_size: NA
j_call: TRBJ1-4
d_call: TRBD1

cdr3_aa: CAISDTGSAADTQYF
cdr3_nt: TGTGCCATCAGTGACACAGGGTCGGCGGCAGATACGCAGTATTTT
v_call: TRBV10-3
clone_size: NA
j_call: TRBJ2-3
d_call: NA

cdr3_aa: CSVAGQINEKLFF
cdr3_nt: TGCAGCGTTGCTGGACAGATTAATGAAAAACTGTTTTTT
v_call: TRBV29-1
clone_size: NA
j_call: TRBJ1-4
d_call: NA

cdr3_aa: CSVASGANEQFF
cdr3_nt: TGCAGCGTCGCCTCGGGGGCTAATGAGCAGTTCTTC
v_call: TRBV29-1
clone_size: NA
j_call: TRBJ2-1
d_call: NA

cdr3_aa: CASSRDGQPQHF
cdr3_nt: TGTGCCAGCAGTAGAGACGGCCAGCCCCAGCATTTT
v_call: TRBV2
clone_size: NA
j_call: TRBJ1-5
d_call: NA

cdr3_aa: CASSPGHRGYEQYF
cdr3_nt: TGTGCCAGCAGCCCGGGACACCGAGGTTACGAGCAGTACTTC
v_call: TRBV7-9
clone_size: NA
j_call: TRBJ2-7
d_call: NA

cdr3_aa: CASSTPDRGNTIYF
cdr3_nt: TGTGCCAGCAGCACCCCGGACCGTGGAAACACCATATATTTT
v_call: TRBV5-4
clone_size: NA
j_call: TRBJ1-3
d_call: NA

cdr3_aa: CASSPPGAGVYEQYF
cdr3_nt: TGTGCCAGCAGTCCCCCCGGGGCTGGAGTCTACGAGCAGTACTTC
v_call: TRBV28
clone_size: NA
j_call: TRBJ2-7
d_call: NA

cdr3_aa: CATSRGDAVGEQYF
cdr3_nt: TGTGCCACCAGCAGAGGGGACGCCGTCGGCGAGCAGTACTTC
v_call: TRBV15
clone_size: NA
j_call: TRBJ2-7
d_call: NA

cdr3_aa: CASSLSAGQINNEQFF
cdr3_nt: TGTGCCAGCAGCTTATCTGCGGGACAGATCAACAATGAGCAGTTCTTC
v_call: TRBV7-9
clone_size: NA
j_call: TRBJ2-1
d_call: NA

cdr3_aa: CASSRAGGSYEQYF
cdr3_nt: TGTGCCAGCAGCCGAGCGGGAGGCTCCTACGAGCAGTACTTC
v_call: TRBV6-1
clone_size: NA
j_call: TRBJ2-7
d_call: TRBD2

cdr3_aa: CASSSSDRPDITGSGKLFF
cdr3_nt: TGTGCCAGCAGCTCCAGCGACAGGCCAGATATAACCGGCAGCGGAAAACTGTTTTTT
v_call: TRBV7-6
clone_size: NA
j_call: TRBJ1-4
d_call: NA

cdr3_aa: CASSARERGQPQHF
cdr3_nt: TGTGCCAGCAGTGCCCGGGAGCGTGGTCAGCCCCAGCATTTT
v_call: TRBV27
clone_size: NA
j_call: TRBJ1-5
d_call: NA

cdr3_aa: CASSETLAGLNYNEQFF
cdr3_nt: TGCGCCAGCAGTGAAACTCTAGCGGGGCTAAACTACAATGAGCAGTTCTTC
v_call: TRBV10-2
clone_size: many
j_call: TRBJ2-1
d_call: TRBD2

cdr3_aa: CASSDGRTSSGANVLTF
cdr3_nt: TGTGCCAGCAGTGATGGCAGGACGAGCTCTGGGGCCAACGTCCTGACTTTC
v_call: TRBV25-1
clone_size: few
j_call: TRBJ2-6
d_call: NA

cdr3_aa: CASSLISGRWQETQYF
cdr3_nt: TGTGCCAGCAGCTTAATTAGCGGGAGGTGGCAAGAGACCCAGTACTTC
v_call: TRBV7-6
clone_size: NA
j_call: TRBJ2-5
d_call: TRBD2

cdr3_aa: CSVDRGADTQYF
cdr3_nt: TGCAGCGTTGATCGGGGCGCAGATACGCAGTATTTT
v_call: TRBV29-1
clone_size: NA
j_call: TRBJ2-3
d_call: NA

cdr3_aa: CASSFGRALYNEQFF
cdr3_nt: TGTGCCAGCAGCTTCGGCAGGGCCCTCTACAATGAGCAGTTCTTC
v_call: TRBV11-3
clone_size: NA
j_call: TRBJ2-1
d_call: NA

cdr3_aa: CASSVVGTGELFF
cdr3_nt: TGTGCCAGCAGCGTAGTCGGGACCGGGGAGCTGTTTTTT
v_call: TRBV9
clone_size: few
j_call: TRBJ2-2
d_call: NA

cdr3_aa: CASSLIAGELFF
cdr3_nt: TGCGCCAGCAGCTTGATAGCCGGGGAGCTGTTTTTT
v_call: TRBV5-1
clone_size: few
j_call: TRBJ2-2
d_call: NA

cdr3_aa: CASSQAQGGDSYYEQYF
cdr3_nt: TGCGCCAGCAGCCAAGCTCAAGGGGGGGACAGTTACTACGAGCAGTACTTC
v_call: TRBV4-1
clone_size: NA
j_call: TRBJ2-7
d_call: NA

cdr3_aa: CASSVSWGAGELFF
cdr3_nt: TGCGCCAGCAGTGTGTCGTGGGGGGCCGGGGAGCTGTTTTTT
v_call: TRBV10-2
clone_size: NA
j_call: TRBJ2-2
d_call: NA

cdr3_aa: CASSHIDRSLTNEKLFF
cdr3_nt: TGTGCCAGCAGCCACATCGACAGGTCTCTTACTAATGAAAAACTGTTTTTT
v_call: TRBV5-4
clone_size: NA
j_call: TRBJ1-4
d_call: NA

cdr3_aa: CASTRGVSYNEQFF
cdr3_nt: TGTGCCAGCACCCGGGGGGTCTCCTACAATGAGCAGTTCTTC
v_call: TRBV27
clone_size: NA
j_call: TRBJ2-1
d_call: TRBD2

cdr3_aa: CASSLTGPSYEQYF
cdr3_nt: TGCGCCAGCAGTTTGACAGGGCCCTCCTACGAGCAGTACTTC
v_call: TRBV5-1
clone_size: NA
j_call: TRBJ2-7
d_call: TRBD1

cdr3_aa: CASSLLGGELFF
cdr3_nt: TGTGCCAGCAGTTTACTGGGCGGGGAGCTGTTTTTT
v_call: TRBV28
clone_size: NA
j_call: TRBJ2-2
d_call: NA